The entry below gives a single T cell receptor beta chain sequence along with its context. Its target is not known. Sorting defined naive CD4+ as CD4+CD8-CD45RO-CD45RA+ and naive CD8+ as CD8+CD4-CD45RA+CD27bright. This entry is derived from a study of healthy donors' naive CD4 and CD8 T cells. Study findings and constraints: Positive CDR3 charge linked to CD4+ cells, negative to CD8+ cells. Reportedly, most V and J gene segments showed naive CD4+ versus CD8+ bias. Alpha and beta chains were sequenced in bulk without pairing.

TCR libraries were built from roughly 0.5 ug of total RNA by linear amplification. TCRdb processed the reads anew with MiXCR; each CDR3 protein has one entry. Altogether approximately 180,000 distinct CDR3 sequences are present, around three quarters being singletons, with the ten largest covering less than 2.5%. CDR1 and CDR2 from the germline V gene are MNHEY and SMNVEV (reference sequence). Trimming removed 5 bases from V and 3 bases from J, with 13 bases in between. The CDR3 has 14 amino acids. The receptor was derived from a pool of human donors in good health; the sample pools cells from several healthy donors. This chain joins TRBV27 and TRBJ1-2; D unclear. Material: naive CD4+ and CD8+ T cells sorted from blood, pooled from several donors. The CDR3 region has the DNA TGTGCCAGCAGTCCTGTTCGGTCGGACTATGGCTACACCTTC. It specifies CASSPVRSDYGYTF.